The 31 T cell receptor beta chains presented below share a single source sample, sequenced in a study of T cell responses to AZD1222 COVID-19 vaccine. Method: immunoSEQ multiplex PCR; TCRdb's copy keeps in-frame clones and lacks some. The sample lists under 150,000 clones, roughly 90% occurring once. This material consisted of peripheral blood, taken on day 0 of AZD1222 vaccination. The receptors were sampled from an adult in good health.

The CDR3 region is CASSLVFRVGANYGYTF. The CDR3 coding sequence is TGTGCCAGCAGCTTAGTGTTCCGTGTGGGGGCCAACTATGGCTACACCTTC. The rearrangement links TRBV7-2 to TRBJ1-2; possibly TRBD1 for D (6 bases). The V and J ends lost 1 base and 2 bases respectively, with 17 bases between them. This CDR3 has 17 amino acids. CDR1 and CDR2 (germline): SGHTA, FQGNSA.

The chain carries TRBV6-6 and TRBJ1-1, with D hard to call. The CDR3 runs to 12 residues. The germline CDR1 and CDR2 sequences are MNHNY and SVGAGI (reference sequence). Trimming pared 7 bases from V and 6 bases from J, leaving 12 bases between. The CDR3 DNA reads as TGTGCCAGCAAGGCTATGGGTGCTGAAGCTTTCTTT. It encodes CASKAMGAEAFF.

This clone occurred once. This chain uses TRBV4-1 with TRBJ1-5; D perhaps matches TRBD1 (6 bases). Germline V CDR1 and CDR2: MGHRA, YSYEKL. The CDR3 length is 16 residues. V was clipped by 0 bases and J by 9 bases, with 18 bases between them. This CDR3 reads CASSQDRGGGHRPQHF. In DNA form, the CDR3 reads TGCGCCAGCAGCCAAGATCGGGGGGGCGGCCATAGGCCCCAGCATTTT.

The chain joins TRBV7-3 to TRBJ2-3; possibly TRBD2 for D (5 bases). In germline, CDR1 is SGHTA, CDR2 FQGTGA. Trimming left V 3 bases short and J 3 bases short, with 10 bases between. The CDR3 consists of 14 residues. DNA of the CDR3: TGTGCCAGCAGCTTCCTAGGCGGGACAGATACGCAGTATTTT. Its protein product is CASSFLGGTDTQYF.

J is TRBJ1-2 and V is TRBV30, with a tentative D call TRBD1 (5 bases). CDR1 is GTSNPN, CDR2 SVGIG, per germline (reference sequence). V lost 3 bases and J lost 8, with 19 bases in between. CDR3 length: 14 residues. The CDR3 nucleotides are TGTGCCTGGAGCTTAGGGCCAGGGAGGCGCGGCTACACCTTC. Encoded protein: CAWSLGPGRRGYTF.

The chain carries TRBV6-5 and TRBJ1-2; tentatively, D is TRBD1 (6 bases). The CDR3 sequence is 13 residues long. V was trimmed by 7 bases and J by 4 bases, leaving 13 bases between them. Germline V gene lookup returns CDR1 MNHEY and CDR2 SVGAGI. The CDR3 spells CASNVEGGYGYTF. For the CDR3, the DNA is TGTGCCAGCAATGTTGAGGGGGGCTATGGCTACACCTTC.

This chain joins TRBV5-5 and TRBJ1-6; D gene ambiguous. The V gene's germline CDR1 is SGHKS and CDR2 YYEKEE (reference sequence). The V end was cut by 4 bases, the J end by 0 bases, with 11 bases between. The length of the CDR3 is 16 residues. The CDR3 DNA follows: TGTGCCAGCAGCCAGGTCTCGAGCTCCTATAATTCACCCCTCCACTTT. Translation: CASSQVSSSYNSPLHF.

The chain employs TRBV28 and TRBJ1-6, with 7 bases that match TRBD1. The V gene end was trimmed by 2 bases and the J gene end by 6 bases; junction bases not matched to a gene: 1. CDR1 is MDHEN and CDR2 is SYDVKM in the germline V gene. This CDR3 spans 14 amino acids. This chain's CDR3 is CASSLGQANSPLHF. CDR3 nucleotides: TGTGCCAGCAGTTTAGGACAGGCTAATTCACCCCTCCACTTT.

The chain carries TRBV7-3 and TRBJ1-5; D is unclear. CDR3 length: 14 residues. Trimming removed 1 base from V and 7 bases from J, with 11 bases in between. The V gene's germline CDR1 is SGHTA and CDR2 FQGTGA. The CDR3 spells CASSLSQRGQPQHF. The CDR3 bases are TGTGCCAGCAGCTTAAGCCAGCGCGGGCAGCCCCAGCATTTT.

With respect to this clone: Other nucleotide sequences from this sample produce the same CDR3. The chain couples TRBV6-2 or TRBV6-3 to TRBJ2-6; D uncertain. The CDR3 totals 14 residues. Trimming left V 0 bases short and J 3 bases short, with 3 bases between. Germline CDR1 is MNHEY and CDR2 is SVGEGT. The CDR3 sequence is CASSYSSGANVLTF. As DNA, the CDR3 is TGTGCCAGCAGTTACTCGAGTGGGGCCAACGTCCTGACTTTC.

The rearrangement joins TRBV6-5 to TRBJ2-7, with unresolved D. Deletions cut 6 bases from V and 3 bases from J, with 9 bases between. The germline CDR1 and CDR2 sequences are MNHEY and SVGAGI. CDR3 length: 12 amino acids. The CDR3 sequence is CASSSQFYEQYF. In nucleotides, the CDR3 is TGTGCCAGCAGCTCCCAGTTCTACGAGCAGTACTTC.

The chain carries TRBV5-4 and TRBJ1-1, with TRBD1 as a possible D gene (5 bases). This CDR3 has 14 residues. Germline V gives CDR1 SGHNT, CDR2 YYREEE (reference sequence). V gave up 3 bases and J gave up 4 bases, with 13 bases separating them. The CDR3 bases are TGTGCCAGCAGCTCTTCTATGGGGGGCACTGAAGCTTTCTTT. This encodes CASSSSMGGTEAFF.

DNA of the CDR3: TGCAGTGCTAGCGCTCCCGGAAGGGTGTACTTC. It specifies CSASAPGRVYF. This rearrangement joins TRBV20-1 to TRBJ2-7; unclear D gene. V dropped 3 bases and J dropped 12 bases, with 15 bases sitting between them. Looked up from germline, CDR1 is DFQATT and CDR2 is SNEGSKA (reference sequence). The CDR3 is 11 amino acids.

The V gene is TRBV7-9, the J gene TRBJ1-4; D uncertain. V lost 2 bases and J lost 4, with 17 bases in between. Germline V lookup: CDR1 SEHNR, CDR2 FQNEAQ (reference sequence). The CDR3 runs to 17 residues. The CDR3, as DNA: TGTGCCAGCAGCTTAAGTAGATCTGGGCAGGTTAATGAAAAACTGTTTTTT. Amino acids: CASSLSRSGQVNEKLFF.

The rearrangement joins TRBV7-9 to TRBJ2-7; TRBD2 matches 14 bases. The CDR3 consists of 14 residues. From germline, CDR1 is SEHNR and CDR2 FQNEAQ (reference sequence). CDR3 bases: TGTGCCAGCAGTCAGTCACCGGGACTAGCGGGGGAATCGGTC. This encodes CASSQSPGLAGESV.

CDR3: CASSQDAGGSSYEQYF. CDR3 sequence (DNA): TGCGCCAGCAGCCAAGATGCCGGCGGGAGCTCCTACGAGCAGTACTTC. The V gene is TRBV4-3, the J gene TRBJ2-7, with 7 positions matching TRBD2. The CDR3 consists of 16 residues. Trimming took 0 bases from V and 0 from J; bases not matched to a gene: 5. CDR1 and CDR2 from the germline V gene are LGHNA and YSLEER.

The gene calls are TRBV6-4 and TRBJ2-1; TRBD2 matches 7 bases. The V gene's germline CDR1 is MRHNA and CDR2 SNTAGT. The CDR3 has 15 residues. V was pared by 3 bases and J by 8 bases, with 10 bases of the junction left unmatched. The DNA of the CDR3 is TGTGCCAGCAGTGATCGAGCGGGGTCTGGGGATGAGCAGTTCTTC. This codes for CASSDRAGSGDEQFF.

This chain links TRBV19 with TRBJ2-7; 15 positions match TRBD2. Looked up from germline, CDR1 is LNHDA and CDR2 is SQIVND (reference sequence). The V segment lost 2 bases and the J segment 2 bases; nucleotides outside the gene matches: 10. The CDR3 consists of 19 residues. CDR3 loop: CASSISHGLAGGPTYEQYF. The CDR3, as DNA: TGTGCCAGTAGTATATCCCACGGACTAGCGGGAGGGCCGACCTACGAGCAGTACTTC.

The rearrangement joins TRBV19 to TRBJ2-7; 9 positions match TRBD1. In germline, CDR1 is LNHDA, CDR2 SQIVND (reference sequence). The CDR3 is 15 amino acids. Trimming at V came to 4 bases and at J to 2 bases, leaving 6 bases not matched to a gene. For the CDR3, the DNA is TGTGCCAGTAGTACTGGACAGGGGCTTCCCTACGAGCAGTACTTC. Translated, it gives CASSTGQGLPYEQYF.

The V gene is TRBV12-3 or TRBV12-4, the J gene TRBJ2-2; no reliable D call. Between the trimmed V and J ends, which lost 7 bases and 7 bases, there was a span of 13 bases. This CDR3 comprises 13 residues. The CDR3 is CASTAGPGGELFF. The CDR3 nucleotides are TGTGCCAGCACCGCAGGACCTGGCGGGGAGCTGTTTTTT.

The rearrangement uses TRBV7-2 and TRBJ1-3; D unresolved. V dropped 5 bases and J dropped 0 bases, with 14 bases sitting between them. The CDR3 totals 16 residues. Germline V gene sequence: CDR1 SGHTA, CDR2 FQGNSA. CDR3 amino acids: CASSVGRQSSGNTIYF. The CDR3 bases are TGTGCCAGCAGCGTCGGACGGCAGAGCTCTGGAAACACCATATATTTT.

The chain is built from TRBV2 and TRBJ2-3; D is uncertain. Trimming stripped 1 base from V and 0 bases from J, with 8 bases between. CDR3 size: 15 residues. Germline values: CDR1 SNHLY, CDR2 FYNNEI. This CDR3 is CASSEGGSSTDTQYF. The CDR3 DNA is TGTGCCAGCAGTGAAGGGGGTTCTAGCACAGATACGCAGTATTTT.

The V gene is TRBV11-3, the J gene TRBJ2-2, with TRBD2 as a possible D gene (6 bases). Germline CDR1 SGHNT, CDR2 YENEEA. The V gene lost 2 bases and the J gene lost 3 bases, with 10 bases spanning the gap. This CDR3 is 15 amino acids long. Here the CDR3 reads CASSLTAGYTGELFF. CDR3 nucleotides: TGTGCCAGCAGCTTAACGGCGGGGTACACCGGGGAGCTGTTTTTT.

The chain carries TRBV19 and TRBJ2-3; 9 nucleotides align to TRBD2. The V segment lost 1 base and the J segment 2 bases; nucleotides outside the gene matches: 7. CDR1 and CDR2 (germline): LNHDA, SQIVND (reference sequence). This CDR3 region has 17 residues. CDR3 sequence (DNA): TGTGCCAGTAGTATAGTCATAGCGGGGGAACCCACAGATACGCAGTATTTT. Its protein product is CASSIVIAGEPTDTQYF.

This chain connects TRBV7-2 to TRBJ2-3; D ambiguous. Trimming took 0 bases from V and 5 from J, leaving 9 bases between them. The CDR3 runs to 14 residues. The germline CDR1 and CDR2 sequences are SGHTA and FQGNSA. The CDR3: CASSLASALDTQYF. The CDR3, as DNA: TGTGCCAGCAGCTTAGCTTCGGCCTTAGATACGCAGTATTTT.

V usage is TRBV10-3 and J usage is TRBJ1-2, with D possibly TRBD1 on 6 matching bases. Germline V gene lookup returns CDR1 ENHRY and CDR2 SYGVKD. Trimming cost V 7 bases and J 3 bases, with 15 bases left between them. The CDR3 is made up of 14 amino acids. CDR3 region: CAITFSGGDYGYTF. CDR3 nucleotide sequence: TGTGCCATCACGTTTTCCGGGGGCGACTATGGCTACACCTTC.

The CDR3 nucleotides read TGCAGTGCTAGTACCCCGACAGGGGGCCTGAGTAGCAATCAGCCCCAGCATTTT. This gives the protein CSASTPTGGLSSNQPQHF. The chain uses TRBV20-1 and TRBJ1-5, with TRBD1 matching 10 bases. The CDR3 runs 18 residues. V lost 3 bases to trimming and J lost 0 bases; unmatched junction nucleotides: 11. From germline, CDR1 is DFQATT and CDR2 SNEGSKA (reference sequence).

V and J are TRBV14 and TRBJ1-2; 8 positions match TRBD1. The V gene end was trimmed by 0 bases and the J gene end by 5 bases; junction bases not matched to a gene: 2. The CDR3 extends over 14 amino acids. The germline CDR1 and CDR2 sequences are SGHDN and FVKESK. The CDR3 nucleotides read TGTGCCAGCAGCCAAGAGGACAGGGTATATGGCTACACCTTC. Translation gives CASSQEDRVYGYTF.

The chain carries TRBV7-9 and TRBJ1-1, with TRBD1 matching 8 bases. The V gene's germline CDR1 is SEHNR and CDR2 FQNEAQ (reference sequence). The V gene end was trimmed by 4 bases and the J gene end by 7 bases; junction bases not matched to a gene: 5. The CDR3 is made up of 13 amino acids. CDR3 in amino acids: CASSSTGGLEAFF. The CDR3 bases are TGTGCCAGCAGCTCCACAGGGGGACTTGAAGCTTTCTTT.

This sequence joins TRBV5-1 and TRBJ2-5, with TRBD1 identical over 9 bases. This CDR3 spans 15 amino acids. J lost 4 bases, V lost 0 bases, and 4 bases had no gene match. In germline, CDR1 is SGHRS, CDR2 YFSETQ. The DNA of the CDR3 is TGCGCCAGCAGCTTGGGACAGGGGGGTCGAGAGACCCAGTACTTC. The encoded protein is CASSLGQGGRETQYF.

This chain connects TRBV5-1 to TRBJ1-1; a weak D match, TRBD1 (6 bases). The germline gives CDR1 SGHRS, CDR2 YFSETQ. V was trimmed by 5 bases and J by 9 bases, leaving 14 bases between them. CDR3 length: 12 amino acids. The CDR3 sequence: CASREDSPQAFF. In nucleotides, the CDR3 is TGCGCCAGCAGGGAGGACAGTCCCCAAGCTTTCTTT.